This TCR beta chain stems from a study of Ad26.COV2.S vaccination and SARS-CoV-2 variants. The wider study: Ad26.COV2.S given intramuscularly, once or twice 56 days apart.

Overall study results and limits: Vaccine recipients and placebo recipients showed similar non-spike TCR breadth.

Remarks on this clone: Its specificity is not known.

Libraries were prepared by immunoSEQ multiplex PCR; TCRdb keeps only in-frame clonotypes and omits some of them. The data hold 410,000 or so clones, with about 90% observed a single time. Indicated treatment: approximately 18 received Ad26.COV2.S at low or high dose, single or two shots; about 5 received placebo; per-sample allocation not given. Day 63 after the first injection of vaccine or placebo was the sampling time. An adult aged 18-55 years in Boston served as the donor. It was Wuhan-strain SARS-CoV-2 spike that the Ad26 vaccine vector expressed. Germline V gene data show CDR1 as LGHDT and CDR2 as YNNKEL (reference sequence). V gave up 1 base and J gave up 9 bases; unmatched junction bases: 5. The CDR3 contains 15 residues.

This material consisted of peripheral blood, taken in a trial of Ad26.COV2.S vaccine versus placebo. The J gene is TRBJ2-1, the V gene TRBV3-1 (or the pseudogene TRBV3-2), with 11 bases fitting TRBD2. The TCR originated in a person between 18 and 59 years old who received the Ad26.COV2.S COVID-19 vaccine or a placebo. The CDR3 bases are TGTGCCAGCAGCCAAGGTACTAGCGGGGGAACTGAGCAGTTCTTC. The encoded protein is CASSQGTSGGTEQFF.